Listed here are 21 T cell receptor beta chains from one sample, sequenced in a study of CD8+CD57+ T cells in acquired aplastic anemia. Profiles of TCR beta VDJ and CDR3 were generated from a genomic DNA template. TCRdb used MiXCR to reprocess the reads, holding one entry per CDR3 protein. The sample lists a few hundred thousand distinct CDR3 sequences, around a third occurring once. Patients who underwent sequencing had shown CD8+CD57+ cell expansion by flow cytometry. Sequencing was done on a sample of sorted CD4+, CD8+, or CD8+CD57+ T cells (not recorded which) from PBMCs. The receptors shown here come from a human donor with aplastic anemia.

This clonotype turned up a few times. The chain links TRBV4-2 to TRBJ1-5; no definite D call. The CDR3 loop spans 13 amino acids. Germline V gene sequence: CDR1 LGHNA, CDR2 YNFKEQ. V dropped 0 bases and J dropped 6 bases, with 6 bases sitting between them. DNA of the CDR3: TGTGCCAGCAGCCAAGACAGAACTCAGCCCCAGCATTTT. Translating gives CASSQDRTQPQHF.

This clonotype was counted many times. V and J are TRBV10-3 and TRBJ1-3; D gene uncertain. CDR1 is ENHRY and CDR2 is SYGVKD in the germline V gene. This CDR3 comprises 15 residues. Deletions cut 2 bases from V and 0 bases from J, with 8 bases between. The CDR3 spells CAISEGRSSGNTIYF. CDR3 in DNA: TGTGCCATCAGTGAGGGGCGGAGCTCTGGAAACACCATATATTTT.

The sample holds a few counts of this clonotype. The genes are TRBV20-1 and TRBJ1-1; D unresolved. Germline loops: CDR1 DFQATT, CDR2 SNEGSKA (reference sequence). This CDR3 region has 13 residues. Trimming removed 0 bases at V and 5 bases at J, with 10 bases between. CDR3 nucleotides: TGCAGTGCTAGAGATCCGCTTCGGACTGAAGCTTTCTTT. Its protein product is CSARDPLRTEAFF.

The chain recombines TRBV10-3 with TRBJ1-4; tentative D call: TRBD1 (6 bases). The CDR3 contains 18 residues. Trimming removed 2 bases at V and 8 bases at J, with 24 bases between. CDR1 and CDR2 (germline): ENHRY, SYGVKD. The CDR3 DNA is TGTGCCATCAGTGAGCCACAACAGGGTATCTACGAGCAAGAAAAACTGTTTTTT. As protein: CAISEPQQGIYEQEKLFF.

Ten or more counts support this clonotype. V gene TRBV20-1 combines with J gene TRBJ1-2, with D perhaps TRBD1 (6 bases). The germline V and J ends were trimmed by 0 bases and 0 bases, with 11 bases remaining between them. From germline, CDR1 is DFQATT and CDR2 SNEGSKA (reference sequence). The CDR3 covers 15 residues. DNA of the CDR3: TGCAGTGCTAGAGATCGACAGGAGGCTAACTATGGCTACACCTTC. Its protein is CSARDRQEANYGYTF.

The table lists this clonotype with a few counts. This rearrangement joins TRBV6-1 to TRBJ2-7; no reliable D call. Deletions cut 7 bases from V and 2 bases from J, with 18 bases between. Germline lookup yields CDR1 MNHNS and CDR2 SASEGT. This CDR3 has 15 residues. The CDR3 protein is CASIQSADVAYEQYF. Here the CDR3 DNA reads TGTGCCAGCATTCAGTCGGCAGATGTGGCCTACGAGCAGTACTTC.

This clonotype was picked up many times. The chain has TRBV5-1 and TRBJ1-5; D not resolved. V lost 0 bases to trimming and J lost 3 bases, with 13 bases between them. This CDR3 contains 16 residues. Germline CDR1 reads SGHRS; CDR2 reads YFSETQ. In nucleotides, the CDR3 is TGCGCCAGCAGCTTGGCCGGTCCAGGTAACAATCAGCCCCAGCATTTT. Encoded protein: CASSLAGPGNNQPQHF.

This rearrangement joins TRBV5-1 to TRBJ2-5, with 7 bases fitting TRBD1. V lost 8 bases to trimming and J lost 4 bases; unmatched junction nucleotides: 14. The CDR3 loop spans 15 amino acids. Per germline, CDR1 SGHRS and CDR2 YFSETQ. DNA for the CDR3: TGCGCCAGTAAGCCTGAGACAGGGATCGCAGAGACCCAGTACTTC. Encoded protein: CASKPETGIAETQYF. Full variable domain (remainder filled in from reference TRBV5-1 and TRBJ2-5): KAGVTQTPRYLIKTRGQQVTLSCSPISGHRSVSWYQQTPGQGLQFLFEYFSETQRNKGNFPGRFSGRQFSNSRSEMNVSTLELGDSALYLCASKPETGIAETQYFGPGTRLLVL.

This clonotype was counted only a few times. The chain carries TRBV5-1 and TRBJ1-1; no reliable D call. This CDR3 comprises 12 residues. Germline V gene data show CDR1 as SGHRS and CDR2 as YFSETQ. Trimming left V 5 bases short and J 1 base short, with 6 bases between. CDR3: CASRFENTEAFF. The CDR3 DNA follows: TGCGCCAGCAGATTTGAGAACACTGAAGCTTTCTTT. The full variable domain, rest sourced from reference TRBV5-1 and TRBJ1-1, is KAGVTQTPRYLIKTRGQQVTLSCSPISGHRSVSWYQQTPGQGLQFLFEYFSETQRNKGNFPGRFSGRQFSNSRSEMNVSTLELGDSALYLCASRFENTEAFFGQGTRLTVV.

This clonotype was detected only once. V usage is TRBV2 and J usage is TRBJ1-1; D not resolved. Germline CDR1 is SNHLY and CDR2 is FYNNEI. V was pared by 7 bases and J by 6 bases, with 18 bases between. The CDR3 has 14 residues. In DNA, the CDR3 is TGTGCCAGCACGGGTACCCAAGGTGGGGCTGAAGCTTTCTTT. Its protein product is CASTGTQGGAEAFF.

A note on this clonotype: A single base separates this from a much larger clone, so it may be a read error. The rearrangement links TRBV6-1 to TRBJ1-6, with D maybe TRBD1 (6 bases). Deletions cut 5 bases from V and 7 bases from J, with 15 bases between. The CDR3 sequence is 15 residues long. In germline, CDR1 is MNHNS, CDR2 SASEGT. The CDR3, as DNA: TGTGCCAGCAGTCTCGCGACAGGCGGAAATTCACCCCTCCACTTT. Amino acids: CASSLATGGNSPLHF.

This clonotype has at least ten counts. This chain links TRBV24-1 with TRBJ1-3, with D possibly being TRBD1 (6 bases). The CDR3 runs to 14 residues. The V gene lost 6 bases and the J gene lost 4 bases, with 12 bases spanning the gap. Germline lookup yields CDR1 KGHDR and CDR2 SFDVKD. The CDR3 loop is CATSPPGAGNTIYF. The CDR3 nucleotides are TGTGCCACCAGTCCCCCGGGGGCGGGAAACACCATATATTTT.

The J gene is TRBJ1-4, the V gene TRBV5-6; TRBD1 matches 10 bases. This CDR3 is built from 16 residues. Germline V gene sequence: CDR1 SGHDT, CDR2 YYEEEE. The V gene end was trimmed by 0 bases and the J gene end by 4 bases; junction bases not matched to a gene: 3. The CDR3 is CASSLGQGAGNEKLFF. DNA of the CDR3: TGTGCCAGCAGCTTGGGACAGGGGGCCGGTAATGAAAAACTGTTTTTT. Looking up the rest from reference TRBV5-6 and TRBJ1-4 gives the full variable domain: DAGVTQSPTHLIKTRGQQVTLRCSPKSGHDTVSWYQQALGQGPQFIFQYYEEEERQRGNFPDRFSGHQFPNYSSELNVNALLLGDSALYLCASSLGQGAGNEKLFFGSGTQLSVL.

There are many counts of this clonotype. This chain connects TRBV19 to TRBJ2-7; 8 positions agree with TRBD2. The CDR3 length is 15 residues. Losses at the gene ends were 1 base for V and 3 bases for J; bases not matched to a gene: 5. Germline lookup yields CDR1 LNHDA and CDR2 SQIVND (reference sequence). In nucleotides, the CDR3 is TGTGCCAGTAGTATAGCTAGCGGGCACTACTACGAGCAGTACTTC. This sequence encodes CASSIASGHYYEQYF.

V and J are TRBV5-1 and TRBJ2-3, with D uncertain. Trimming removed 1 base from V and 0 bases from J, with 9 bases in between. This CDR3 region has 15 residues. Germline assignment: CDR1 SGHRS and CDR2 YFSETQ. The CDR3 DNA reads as TGCGCCAGCAGCTTGATCGAGTTTAGCACAGATACGCAGTATTTT. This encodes CASSLIEFSTDTQYF. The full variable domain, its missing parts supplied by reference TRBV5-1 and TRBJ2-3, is KAGVTQTPRYLIKTRGQQVTLSCSPISGHRSVSWYQQTPGQGLQFLFEYFSETQRNKGNFPGRFSGRQFSNSRSEMNVSTLELGDSALYLCASSLIEFSTDTQYFGPGTRLTVL.

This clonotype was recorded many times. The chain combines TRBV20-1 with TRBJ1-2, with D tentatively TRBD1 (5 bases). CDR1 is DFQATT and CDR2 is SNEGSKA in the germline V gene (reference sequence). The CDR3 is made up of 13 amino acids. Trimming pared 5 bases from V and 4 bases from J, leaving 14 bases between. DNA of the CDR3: TGCAGTGCTGGGGGACTTCTTGGCTATGGCTACACCTTC. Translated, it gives CSAGGLLGYGYTF.

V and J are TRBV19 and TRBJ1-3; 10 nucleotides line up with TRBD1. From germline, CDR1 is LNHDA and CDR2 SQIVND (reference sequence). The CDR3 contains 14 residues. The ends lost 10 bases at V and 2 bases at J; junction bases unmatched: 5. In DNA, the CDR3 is TGTGCCACCAAGGGACAGGGGACTGGAAACACCATATATTTT. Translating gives CATKGQGTGNTIYF.

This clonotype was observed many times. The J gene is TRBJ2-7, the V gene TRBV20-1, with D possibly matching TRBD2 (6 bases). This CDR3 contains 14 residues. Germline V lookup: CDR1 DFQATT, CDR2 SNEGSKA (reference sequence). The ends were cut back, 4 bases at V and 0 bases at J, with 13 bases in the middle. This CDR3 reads CSAITSPSSYEQYF. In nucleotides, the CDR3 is TGCAGTGCTATTACTAGCCCGAGCTCCTACGAGCAGTACTTC.

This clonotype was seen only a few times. The CDR3 DNA is TGTGCCAGCAGTTCCGTATCTGGCAATCAGCCCCAGCATTTT. This encodes CASSSVSGNQPQHF. The J gene is TRBJ1-5, the V gene TRBV12-3 or TRBV12-4; D is unclear. V was pared by 4 bases and J by 2 bases, with 9 bases between. The CDR3 has 14 residues.

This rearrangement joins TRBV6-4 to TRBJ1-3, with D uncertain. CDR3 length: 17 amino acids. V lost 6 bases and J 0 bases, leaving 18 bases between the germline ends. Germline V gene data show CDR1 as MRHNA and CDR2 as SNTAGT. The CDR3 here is CASSASAGPSSGNTIYF. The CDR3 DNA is TGTGCCAGCAGCGCCTCTGCCGGGCCCTCCTCTGGAAACACCATATATTTT.

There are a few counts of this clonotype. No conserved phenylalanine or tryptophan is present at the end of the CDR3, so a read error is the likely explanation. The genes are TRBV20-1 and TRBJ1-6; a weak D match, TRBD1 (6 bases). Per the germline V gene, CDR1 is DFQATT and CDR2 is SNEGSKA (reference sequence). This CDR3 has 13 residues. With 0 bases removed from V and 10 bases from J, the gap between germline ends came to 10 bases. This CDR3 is CSARDRGQSPLHC. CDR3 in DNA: TGCAGTGCTAGAGATCGAGGACAGTCACCCCTCCACTGT.